The 21 T cell receptor beta chains listed next were all sequenced from one sample in a study of cytomegalovirus exposure and HLA in healthy donors. The PCR contained 60 Vbeta and 13 Jbeta primers. TCRdb keeps only in-frame clones here, not all; method: immunoSEQ multiplex PCR. The sample has some 110,000 clones; around 80% are singletons. Material: PBMCs. These receptors came from a man in his sixties in good health and CMV-seronegative.

This clone was detected a few times. V usage is TRBV10-3 and J usage is TRBJ1-1; weak D call: TRBD1 (5 bases). V was pared by 11 bases and J by 0 bases, with 13 bases between. The CDR3 spans 13 residues. Germline-derived CDR1 and CDR2 are ENHRY and SYGVKD. The CDR3 reads CASQGDMNTEAFF. The CDR3 DNA sequence: TGTGCCTCGCAGGGTGATATGAACACTGAAGCTTTCTTT.

V and J are TRBV2 and TRBJ2-5, with 8 positions matching TRBD2. Germline CDR1 reads SNHLY; CDR2 reads FYNNEI. The CDR3 runs 15 residues. After removal of 4 bases from V and 0 bases from J, the junction contained 4 bases not matched to a gene. The CDR3 spells CASSGTAGDQETQYF. The CDR3 DNA reads TGTGCCAGCAGTGGGACAGCGGGGGACCAAGAGACCCAGTACTTC.

This clone came up a few times. This rearrangement joins TRBV27 to TRBJ2-1; 9 bases align to TRBD2. The CDR3 length is 15 residues. The V and J ends lost 5 bases and 8 bases, in that order; junction bases with no gene match: 10. Germline lookup yields CDR1 MNHEY and CDR2 SMNVEV (reference sequence). In DNA form, the CDR3 reads TGTGCCAGCAGTCCCCGGGTAGCGGGGGAGGATGAGCAGTTCTTC. Amino acid sequence: CASSPRVAGEDEQFF.

The rearrangement uses TRBV4-2 and TRBJ1-6; no clear D. With 0 bases removed from V and 7 bases from J, the gap between germline ends came to 7 bases. The CDR3 is made up of 14 amino acids. Germline V gene lookup returns CDR1 LGHNA and CDR2 YNFKEQ. CDR3 protein: CASSQDSENSPLHF. As DNA, the CDR3 is TGTGCCAGCAGCCAAGATAGTGAGAATTCACCCCTCCACTTT.

V usage is TRBV25-1 and J usage is TRBJ2-2, with 8 positions matching TRBD1. Germline values: CDR1 MGHDK, CDR2 SYGVNS. This CDR3 spans 16 amino acids. Trimming took 6 bases from V and 1 from J; bases not matched to a gene: 7. As DNA, the CDR3 is TGTGCCAGCAGCGAACTCGGACAGGGGAACACCGGGGAGCTGTTTTTT. This codes for CASSELGQGNTGELFF.

This chain connects TRBV15 to TRBJ2-5; D unresolved. Germline loops: CDR1 LNHNV, CDR2 YYDKDF (reference sequence). This CDR3 is built from 12 residues. V was trimmed by 6 bases and J by 0 bases, leaving 5 bases between them. CDR3 in amino acids: CATSRDQETQYF. CDR3 sequence (DNA): TGTGCCACCAGTCGGGACCAAGAGACCCAGTACTTC.

This clone was picked up a small number of times. The V and J genes are TRBV6-6 and TRBJ2-1, with D possibly TRBD2 on 6 matching bases. Germline V gives CDR1 MNHNY, CDR2 SVGAGI (reference sequence). The V gene lost 4 bases and the J gene lost 6 bases, with 13 bases spanning the gap. The CDR3 is made up of 14 amino acids. The CDR3 nucleotides read TGTGCCAGCAGTTCCCGTGGGGGAGGCAATGAGCAGTTCTTC. Residues: CASSSRGGGNEQFF.

This clone appeared once. The V call is TRBV6-5, the J call TRBJ1-6; 8 bases align to TRBD1. Germline CDR1 is MNHEY and CDR2 is SVGAGI. Trimming took 6 bases from V and 7 from J; bases not matched to a gene: 5. This CDR3 spans 14 amino acids. CDR3 DNA sequence: TGTGCCAGCAGGGGACAGGCGAGGAATTCACCCCTCCACTTT. This encodes CASRGQARNSPLHF.

The rearrangement uses TRBV5-4 and TRBJ2-5; D ambiguous. This CDR3 spans 14 amino acids. Trimming removed 0 bases at V and 7 bases at J, with 13 bases between. From germline, CDR1 is SGHNT and CDR2 YYREEE (reference sequence). Here the CDR3 DNA reads TGTGCCAGCAGCTTGGTCGGCTCCCGCGGGACCCAGTACTTC. As protein: CASSLVGSRGTQYF. The variable domain in full, with the rest retrieved from reference TRBV5-4 and TRBJ2-5, is ETGVTQSPTHLIKTRGQQVTLRCSSQSGHNTVSWYQQALGQGPQFIFQYYREEENGRGNFPPRFSGLQFPNYSSELNVNALELDDSALYLCASSLVGSRGTQYFGPGTRLLVL.

The rearrangement joins TRBV19 to TRBJ1-6; D is ambiguous. V lost 6 bases to trimming and J lost 9 bases, with 12 bases between them. The CDR3 runs to 13 residues. Per the germline V gene, CDR1 is LNHDA and CDR2 is SQIVND (reference sequence). The CDR3 is CASRDGISSPLHF. The DNA for the CDR3 is TGTGCCAGTAGGGACGGGATCTCTTCACCCCTCCACTTT.

V gene TRBV5-6 combines with J gene TRBJ2-3, with TRBD2 matching over 13 bases. There are 16 residues in the CDR3. Germline V gives CDR1 SGHDT, CDR2 YYEEEE. J lost 5 bases, V lost 4 bases, and 7 bases had no gene match. The CDR3 reads CASSGTSGVIRDTQYF. The CDR3 nucleotides are TGTGCCAGCAGCGGGACTAGCGGGGTCATTCGAGATACGCAGTATTTT.

The DNA of the CDR3 is TGTGCCAGCAGTGTACAGGGGGCAAGGGGAAACACCATATATTTT. It codes for CASSVQGARGNTIYF. J is TRBJ1-3 and V is TRBV2, with 9 bases lining up with TRBD1. Germline V gene data show CDR1 as SNHLY and CDR2 as FYNNEI. Losses at the gene ends were 4 bases for V and 4 bases for J; bases not matched to a gene: 5. The CDR3 is 15 amino acids.

The chain joins TRBV5-1 to TRBJ2-5, with 15 bases identical to TRBD2. CDR3 length: 19 amino acids. V shed 4 bases and J 5 bases; nucleotides not matched to a gene: 15. Germline CDR1 is SGHRS and CDR2 is YFSETQ. The CDR3 loop reads CASSGGTSGGNLPRETQYF. CDR3 in DNA: TGCGCCAGCAGCGGGGGGACTAGCGGGGGGAACCTCCCACGGGAGACCCAGTACTTC.

V usage is TRBV6-5 and J usage is TRBJ1-5; TRBD1 agrees at 11 bases. The V and J ends lost 8 bases and 8 bases, in that order; junction bases with no gene match: 8. CDR1 and CDR2 from the germline V gene are MNHEY and SVGAGI. The CDR3 runs 14 residues. The CDR3 DNA sequence: TGTGCCAGCGGCCGGGACAGGGGGTTGGAGCCCCAGCATTTT. It translates to CASGRDRGLEPQHF.

This sequence joins TRBV9 and TRBJ2-2, with 8 bases lining up with TRBD1. From germline, CDR1 is SGDLS and CDR2 YYNGEE. J was trimmed by 5 bases and V by 5 bases; bases with no gene match: 2. The length of the CDR3 is 13 residues. The CDR3 loop reads CASSRQGTGELFF. For the CDR3, the DNA is TGTGCCAGCAGTCGACAGGGGACCGGGGAGCTGTTTTTT.

The chain joins TRBV6-6 to TRBJ2-7, with 11 nucleotides matching TRBD2. The CDR3 runs to 13 residues. From germline, CDR1 is MNHNY and CDR2 SVGAGI (reference sequence). The CDR3 DNA sequence: TGTGCCAGCGGTTACGCTAGCGGGGGGTTCTGGAACGTC. Translated, it gives CASGYASGGFWNV.

The V call is TRBV7-8, the J call TRBJ2-3; TRBD2 aligns across 9 bases. There are 17 residues in the CDR3. The J segment lost 4 bases and the V segment lost 2 bases, leaving 10 bases of the junction unmatched. Germline V gives CDR1 SGHVS, CDR2 FQNEAQ. CDR3 nucleotide sequence: TGTGCCAGCAGCTTACCCCCAGCGCTAGCGGGGTCAGATACGCAGTATTTT. Its protein is CASSLPPALAGSDTQYF.

This clone was detected once. This chain joins TRBV7-8 and TRBJ1-2; tentative D call: TRBD1 (5 bases). V was trimmed by 5 bases and J by 7 bases, leaving 17 bases between them. From germline, CDR1 is SGHVS and CDR2 FQNEAQ. This CDR3 has 14 residues. In nucleotides, the CDR3 is TGTGCCAGCAGCCCCACCGCGGGGGTGGGTGGCTACACCTTC. It encodes CASSPTAGVGGYTF.

The J gene is TRBJ2-7, the V gene TRBV30, with a weak D call TRBD1 (7 bases). Germline values: CDR1 GTSNPN, CDR2 SVGIG (reference sequence). Trimming removed 0 bases from V and 8 bases from J, with 17 bases in between. This CDR3 has 14 amino acids. For the CDR3, the DNA is TGTGCCTGGAGTGTATCAGGGGGGCTAATTAAGCAGTACTTC. Translated, it gives CAWSVSGGLIKQYF. Drawing the rest from reference TRBV30 and TRBJ2-7, the complete variable domain is SQTIHQWPATLVQPVGSPLSLECTVEGTSNPNLYWYRQAAGRGLQLLFYSVGIGQISSEVPQNLSASRPQDRQFILSSKKLLLSDSGFYLCAWSVSGGLIKQYFGPGTRLTVT.

This rearrangement joins TRBV6-5 to TRBJ1-2, with D tentatively TRBD1 (6 bases). Deletions cut 0 bases from V and 5 bases from J, with 13 bases between. Germline CDR1 reads MNHEY; CDR2 reads SVGAGI. The CDR3 length is 15 residues. The CDR3 DNA reads TGTGCCAGCAGTTACTCGAACAGGGTATTTTATGGCTACACCTTC. Its translation is CASSYSNRVFYGYTF.

This sequence joins TRBV5-1 and TRBJ1-4, with D possibly being TRBD1 (5 bases). Germline V gene data show CDR1 as SGHRS and CDR2 as YFSETQ. CDR3 length: 15 residues. The V gene lost 2 bases and the J gene lost 3 bases, with 11 bases spanning the gap. CDR3 sequence (DNA): TGCGCCAGCAGCTTTCGGGGGGGAGCTAATGAAAAACTGTTTTTT. It encodes CASSFRGGANEKLFF.